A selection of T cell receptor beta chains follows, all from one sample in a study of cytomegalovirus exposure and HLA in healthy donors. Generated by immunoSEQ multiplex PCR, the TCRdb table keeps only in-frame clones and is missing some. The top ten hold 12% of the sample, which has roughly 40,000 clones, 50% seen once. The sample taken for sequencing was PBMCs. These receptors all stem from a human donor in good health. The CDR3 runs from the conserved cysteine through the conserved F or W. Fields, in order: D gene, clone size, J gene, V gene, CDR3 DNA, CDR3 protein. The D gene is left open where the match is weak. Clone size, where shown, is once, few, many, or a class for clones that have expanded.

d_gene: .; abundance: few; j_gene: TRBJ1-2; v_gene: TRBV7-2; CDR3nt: TGTGCCAGCAGCTTAAGCCGCGCCGGGTACCCATATGGCTACACCTTC; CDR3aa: CASSLSRAGYPYGYTF
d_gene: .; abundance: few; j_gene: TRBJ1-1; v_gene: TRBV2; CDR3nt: TGTGCCAGCAGTGAGGAGCAGAACACTGAAGCTTTCTTT; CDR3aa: CASSEEQNTEAFF
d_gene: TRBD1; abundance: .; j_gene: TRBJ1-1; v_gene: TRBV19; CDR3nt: TGTGCCAGTAGTGCCCCGGACAGGGGCACTGAAGCTTTCTTT; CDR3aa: CASSAPDRGTEAFF
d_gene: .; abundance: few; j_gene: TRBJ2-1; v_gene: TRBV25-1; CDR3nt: TGTGCCAGCAGTGAATCCTCCAGATTCGAGCAGTTCTTC; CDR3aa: CASSESSRFEQFF
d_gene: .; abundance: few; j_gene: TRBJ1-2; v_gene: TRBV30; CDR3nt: TGTGCCTGGAGTGTATCCAGAAACTATGGCTACACCTTC; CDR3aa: CAWSVSRNYGYTF
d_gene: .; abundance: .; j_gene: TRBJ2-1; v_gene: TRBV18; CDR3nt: TGTGCCAGCTCACCGCGACTAGATGCCTACAATGAGCAGTTCTTC; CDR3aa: CASSPRLDAYNEQFF
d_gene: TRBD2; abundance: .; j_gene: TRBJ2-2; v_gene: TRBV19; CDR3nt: TGTGCCAGTAGTATAACCCCCGGACTAGGGACCGGGGAGCTGTTTTTT; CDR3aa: CASSITPGLGTGELFF
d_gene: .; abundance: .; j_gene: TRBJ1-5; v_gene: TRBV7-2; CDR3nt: TGTGCCAGCAGCTTACCAGGAGGCCAGCCCCAGCATTTT; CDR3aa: CASSLPGGQPQHF
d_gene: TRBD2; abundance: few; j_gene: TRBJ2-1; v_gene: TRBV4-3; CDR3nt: TGCGCCAGCAGCCAGGCGGGGGGGCCGTACAATGAGCAGTTCTTC; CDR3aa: CASSQAGGPYNEQFF
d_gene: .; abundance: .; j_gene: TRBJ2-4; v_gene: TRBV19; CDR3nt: TGTGCCAGTAGCCACAGGGCCTTAAGCTCCAAAAACATTCAGTACTTC; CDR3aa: CASSHRALSSKNIQYF
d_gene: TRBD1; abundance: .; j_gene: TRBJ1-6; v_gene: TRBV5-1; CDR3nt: TGCGCCAGCGGCTTAGACAGGGGTAATTCACCCCTCCACTTT; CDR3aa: CASGLDRGNSPLHF
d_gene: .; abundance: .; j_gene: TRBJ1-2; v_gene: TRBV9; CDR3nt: TGTGCCAGCAGCGGGACAGAGTACACCTTC; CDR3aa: CASSGTEYTF
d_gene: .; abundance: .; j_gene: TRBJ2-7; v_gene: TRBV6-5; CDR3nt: TGTGCCAGCACCGAGAAGACAGCTGGCTCCTACGAGCAGTACTTC; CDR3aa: CASTEKTAGSYEQYF
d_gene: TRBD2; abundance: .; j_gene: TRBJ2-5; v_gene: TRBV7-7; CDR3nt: TGTGCTAGCAGCTTAGCGCCGGGGGGACAAGAGACCCAGTACTTC; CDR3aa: CASSLAPGGQETQYF
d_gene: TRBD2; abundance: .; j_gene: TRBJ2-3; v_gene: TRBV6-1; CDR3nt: TGTGCCAGCAGTGAACCCCCCGGGACTAGAAGCGATACGCAGTATTTT; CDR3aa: CASSEPPGTRSDTQYF
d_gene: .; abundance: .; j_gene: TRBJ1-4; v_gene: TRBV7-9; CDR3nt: TGTGCCAGCAGCTTGACTTTGGCAACTAATGAAAAACTGTTTTTT; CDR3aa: CASSLTLATNEKLFF
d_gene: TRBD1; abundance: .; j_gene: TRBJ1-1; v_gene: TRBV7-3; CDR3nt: TGTGCCAGCAGCTTAATTGGAGGACAGGGGGCGAACACTGAAGCTTTCTTT; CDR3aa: CASSLIGGQGANTEAFF
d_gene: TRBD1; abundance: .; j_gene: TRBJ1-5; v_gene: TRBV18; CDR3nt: TGTGCCAGCTCACTATATTCAGGGACAGAAATTATGCCCCAGCATTTT; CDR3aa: CASSLYSGTEIMPQHF
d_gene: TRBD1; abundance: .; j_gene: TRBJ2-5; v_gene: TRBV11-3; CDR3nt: TGTGCCAGCAGCTCGGGACAGGGGCTACCCGGGACCCAGTACTTC; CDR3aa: CASSSGQGLPGTQYF
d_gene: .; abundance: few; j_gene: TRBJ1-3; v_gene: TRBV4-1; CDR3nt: TGCGCCAGCAGTGGCGGTAGCTCTGGAAACACCATATATTTT; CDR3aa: CASSGGSSGNTIYF
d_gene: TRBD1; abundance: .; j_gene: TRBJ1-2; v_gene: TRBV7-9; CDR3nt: TGTGCCAGCAGCTTAGCGGGTACAGGGGTTAACTATGGCTACACCTTC; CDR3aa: CASSLAGTGVNYGYTF
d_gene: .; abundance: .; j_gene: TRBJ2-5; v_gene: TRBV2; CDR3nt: TGTGCCAGCAGTTATTTTAGCGGCCAAGAGACCCAGTACTTC; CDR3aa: CASSYFSGQETQYF
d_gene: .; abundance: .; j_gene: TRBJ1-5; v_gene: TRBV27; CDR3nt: TGTGCCAGCAGTTTGGGGGGTGGCAATCAGCCCCAGCATTTT; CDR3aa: CASSLGGGNQPQHF
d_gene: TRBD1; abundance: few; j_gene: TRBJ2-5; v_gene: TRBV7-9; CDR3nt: TGTGCCAGCAGCTTCCGGACAGGGTGGGTCGAGACCCAGTACTTC; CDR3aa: CASSFRTGWVETQYF
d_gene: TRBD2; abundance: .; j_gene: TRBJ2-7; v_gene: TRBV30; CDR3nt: TGTGCCTGGACCCTGGGGGGGGAGCAGTACTTC; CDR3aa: CAWTLGGEQYF